This TCR beta chain was sequenced during a study of blood T cells in healthy people across ages. General observations from the study: Conclusively comparing naive with antigen-experienced cells was impossible with unsorted PBMCs.

Donors gave around 10 milliliters of peripheral blood apiece. Using a J-beta primer mix together with a sample-barcoded 5' primer, a second PCR was run for about 6 to 12 cycles. A template-switch adaptor containing 12 random nucleotides labeled each cDNA molecule. MiXCR, run by TCRdb on the 5' RACE reads, gives a single entry per CDR3 protein. Seen here are hundreds of thousands of distinct CDR3 sequences, about 30% observed once, and the top ten hold 15%. The V gene end was trimmed by 5 bases and the J gene end by 5 bases; junction bases not matched to a gene: 15. Per germline, CDR1 SEHNR and CDR2 FQNEAQ (reference sequence). This CDR3 contains 17 residues. Many counts were recorded for this clonotype. The target antigen is unknown.

V is TRBV7-9 and J is TRBJ2-5, with 9 bases aligning to TRBD1. The clonotype comes from a woman older than 75 in good health. The sequenced sample was blood. CDR3 DNA sequence: TGTGCCAGCAGCCCACTCCCGACCGGGACAGGGACGGAGACCCAGTACTTC. This codes for CASSPLPTGTGTETQYF. Supplemented by reference TRBV7-9 and TRBJ2-5, the full variable domain reads DTGVSQNPRHKITKRGQNVTFRCDPISEHNRLYWYRQTLGQGPEFLTYFQNEAQLEKSRLLSDRFSAERPKGSFSTLEIQRTEQGDSAMYLCASSPLPTGTGTETQYFGPGTRLLVL.